This T cell receptor (beta chain) was identified in a study of T cells in Graves' hyperthyroidism and ophthalmopathy (dated 2019 in TCRdb). Broadly, across the study: A discovery cohort of about a hundred patients, approximately 45 with Graves' ophthalmopathy and under 60 with stable Graves' hyperthyroidism, was used to find distinguishing TCR V-J signatures. An independent validation cohort of about 19 hyperthyroidism patients and 15 or so patients who later progressed to ophthalmopathy tested prospective prediction of ophthalmopathy. The 100 discovery patients were divided at random into training and test sets in a 7:3 ratio. In addition, the study compared T-cell repertoires in thyroid tissue and in blood from about 6 Graves' hyperthyroidism patients. Once sampling was done, hyperthyroidism patients were given methimazole at a starting dose of 30 mg daily, whereas ophthalmopathy patients were given high-dose intravenous methylprednisolone. The paper reports TCR Vbeta CDR3 sequencing of approximately 140 peripheral blood samples: around 45 ophthalmopathy, over 70 hyperthyroidism and 17 progressor patients. What the research found in general, with its limitations: No statistical method was used to fix the sample size in advance, and group allocation was not hidden from the investigators. A model built on a 13 V-J signature distinguished ophthalmopathy from stable hyperthyroidism, reaching 85% to 90% sensitivity and under 84% specificity in cross-validation and 80%/75% in testing. During validation, the model predicted progression to ophthalmopathy a median of about 5.9 months ahead of onset, with around 71% sensitivity and about 75% specificity. Most expanded thyroid clonotypes (frequency above 0.001) were also detected in blood, a finding suggesting that blood repertoires may reflect thyroid immune responses.

Stable Graves' hyperthyroidism was defined as no progression to ophthalmopathy during 18 months of follow-up. Hyperthyroidism patients were newly diagnosed, had a disease duration of under 2 months, and were aged 18 to 65 years. Patients with uncontrolled infections, other autoimmune diseases, pregnancy or lactation were excluded. Diagnoses were based on clinical symptoms, serum thyroxine and TRAb, thyroid ultrasound and orbital computed tomography. Trizol reagent was used to extract total RNA, and RNA quality was then checked on an Agilent 2100 Bioanalyzer. The CDR3 numbers 12 residues from cysteine through phenylalanine. Only the CDR3 part of the read is kept: 36 bases, read in frame from the first base. CDR1 and CDR2, looked up from the germline V gene, are SNHLY and FYNNEI. The V end gives up 8 bases and the J end 9 bases, leaving 8 bases in the junction not matched to a gene. TCR beta CDR3 regions were amplified from RNA transcripts. The TCR CDR3 was subjected to a first round of RT-PCR using the HTBI primer set and the Qiagen OneStep RT-PCR kit. Libraries were constructed in a second round of multiplex PCR, after which size selection and purification were carried out. Libraries were sequenced paired-end with 100 bp reads on an Illumina HiSeq2000. The published analysis was carried out like this. Raw data were processed with SOAPnuke, discarding reads with adapters, uncalled bases, mean Phred below 15, or no exact constant-primer or identifier match. COPE v1.2.5 was used to merge high-quality paired reads, and clonotypes were defined as unique nucleotide sequences. Clonotypes were aligned to IMGT TRBV, TRBD and TRBJ reference segments using MiTCR v1.1. The analysis was restricted to V-J combinations with a frequency above 0.0001, which together covered 99.2% of the repertoires. The TCS score was defined as the ratio of F50 (clonal expansion) to E x V (chaos), calculated using BLOSUM62-based TCRdist between CDR3 peptides within each V-J. Welch's t-statistics and random forest reduced around 550 V-J features to 10 to 15, which were used in a naive Bayes classifier (R e1071). The similarity between thyroid and blood repertoires was quantified using the Morisita-Horn index. TCRdb took the public reads, trimmed them with fastp at Q25, ran MiXCR for clone calling and kept in-frame beta chains. Each CDR3 protein gets just one entry, which takes the most common genes and DNA from the rows behind it. V and J calls and clone size were set by TCRdb, not the authors. This sample gives about 610,000 distinct CDR3 sequences in total; under 60% of them show up just once. The leading ten clones occupy around 8% of the sample.

This clonotype was counted at least ten times. The specificity of this receptor is unknown. The record has no base qualities; no much larger clone is one base away. The chain links TRBV2 with TRBJ2-7; 9 bases in the middle match TRBD2. This sequence was found in a woman aged 18 to 35 with Graves' hyperthyroidism. Sequenced sample: peripheral blood or thyroid tissue (not recorded which). The DNA reads TGTGCCAGCCAGGTAGCGGGAGCATCGCAGTACTTC. This is translated as CASQVAGASQYF.